This T cell receptor (beta chain) was obtained from a study of blood T cell repertoires in COVID-19. Using immunoSEQ multiplex PCR, the repertoire was profiled, and TCRdb retains in-frame clones only, with some absent. The table lists 400,000 or so clones, about nine tenths of them singletons, with 0.55% to 0.75% in the top ten. Cohort placement rested on clinical history that participants reported themselves. Donors in Cohort 3 counted as recovered after two negative PCRs, clearance, or symptom resolution. Germline CDR1 ENHRY, CDR2 SYGVKD. V dropped 3 bases and J dropped 1; count of bases not matched to a gene: 10. CDR3 length: 17 residues.

The rearrangement links TRBV10-3 to TRBJ1-2; 8 bases agree with TRBD1. The sequenced sample was PBMCs or T cells enriched from blood (not recorded which). The source is a man aged 18 to 30 who had recovered from COVID-19. The CDR3 DNA is TGTGCCATCAGTGACCCCCGGGGCACAGGGGGTAACTATGGCTACACCTTC. Translated, it gives CAISDPRGTGGNYGYTF.